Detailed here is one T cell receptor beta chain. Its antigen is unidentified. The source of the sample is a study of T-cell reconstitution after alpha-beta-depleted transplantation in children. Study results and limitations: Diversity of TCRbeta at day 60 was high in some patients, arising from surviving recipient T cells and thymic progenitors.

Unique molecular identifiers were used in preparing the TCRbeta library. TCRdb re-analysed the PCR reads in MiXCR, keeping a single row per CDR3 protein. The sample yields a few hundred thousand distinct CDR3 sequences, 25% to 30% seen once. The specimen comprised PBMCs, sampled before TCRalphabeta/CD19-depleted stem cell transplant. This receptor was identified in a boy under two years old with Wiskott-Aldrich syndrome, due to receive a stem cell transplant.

DNA of the CDR3: TGCGCCAGCAGCCAGGCGACAGCAAACACTGAAGCTTTCTTT. This translates into CASSQATANTEAFF. V and J are TRBV5-1 and TRBJ1-1; possible D gene TRBD1, 5 bases. Germline V CDR1 and CDR2: SGHRS, YFSETQ. The V end was cut by 4 bases, the J end by 2 bases, with 12 bases between. The CDR3 runs to 14 residues.